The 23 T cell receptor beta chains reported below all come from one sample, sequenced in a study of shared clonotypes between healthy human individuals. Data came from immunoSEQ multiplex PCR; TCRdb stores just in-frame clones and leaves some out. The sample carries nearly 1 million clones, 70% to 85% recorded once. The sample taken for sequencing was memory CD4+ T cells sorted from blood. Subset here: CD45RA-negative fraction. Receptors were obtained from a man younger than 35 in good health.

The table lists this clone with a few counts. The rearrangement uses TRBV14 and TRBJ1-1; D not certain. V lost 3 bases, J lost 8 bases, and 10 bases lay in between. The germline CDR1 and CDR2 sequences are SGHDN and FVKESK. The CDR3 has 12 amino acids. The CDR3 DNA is TGTGCCAGCAGCCAGGTCCCCAGAGAAGCTTTCTTT. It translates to CASSQVPREAFF.

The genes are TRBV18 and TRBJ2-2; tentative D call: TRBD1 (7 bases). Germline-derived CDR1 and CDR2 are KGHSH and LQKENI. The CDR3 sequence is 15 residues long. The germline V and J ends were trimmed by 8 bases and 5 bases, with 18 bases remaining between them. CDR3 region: CASPRQGGQTGELFF. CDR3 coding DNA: TGTGCCAGCCCCCGACAGGGAGGTCAGACCGGGGAGCTGTTTTTT.

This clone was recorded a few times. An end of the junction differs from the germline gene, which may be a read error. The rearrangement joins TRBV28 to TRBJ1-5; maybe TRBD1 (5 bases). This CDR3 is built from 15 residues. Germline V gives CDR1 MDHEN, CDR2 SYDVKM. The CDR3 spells CVSRSAGPENQPQHF. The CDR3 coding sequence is TGTGTCAGCAGATCAGCAGGGCCCGAAAATCAGCCCCAGCATTTT.

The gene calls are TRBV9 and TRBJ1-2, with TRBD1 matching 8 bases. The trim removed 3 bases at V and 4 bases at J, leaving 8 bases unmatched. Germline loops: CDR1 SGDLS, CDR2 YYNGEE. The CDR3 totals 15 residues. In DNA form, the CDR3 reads TGTGCCAGCAGCGCCGGACAGGGAGGAGGCTATGGCTACACCTTC. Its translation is CASSAGQGGGYGYTF.

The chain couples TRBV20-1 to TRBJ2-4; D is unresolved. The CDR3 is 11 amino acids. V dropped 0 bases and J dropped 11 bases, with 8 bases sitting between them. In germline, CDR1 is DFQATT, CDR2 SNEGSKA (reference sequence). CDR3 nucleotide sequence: TGCAGTGCTAGAGATGCCCTCGTTCAGTACTTC. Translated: CSARDALVQYF.

As DNA, the CDR3 is TGTGCCAGCACCCAGGGTGGGGATAAGTTGTATAGCAATCAGCCCCAGCATTTT. This codes for CASTQGGDKLYSNQPQHF. This chain connects TRBV28 to TRBJ1-5, with D possibly being TRBD1 (5 bases). CDR3 length: 18 residues. CDR1 and CDR2 from the germline V gene are MDHEN and SYDVKM. V was clipped by 7 bases and J by 0 bases, with 22 bases between them.

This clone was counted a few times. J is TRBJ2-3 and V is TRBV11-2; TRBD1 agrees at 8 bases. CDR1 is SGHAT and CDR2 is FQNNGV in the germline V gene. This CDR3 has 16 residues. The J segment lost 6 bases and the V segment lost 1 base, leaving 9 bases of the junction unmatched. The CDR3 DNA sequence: TGTGCCAGCAGCTTAGTAGGGACAGGACTCTCGGATACGCAGTATTTT. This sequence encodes CASSLVGTGLSDTQYF. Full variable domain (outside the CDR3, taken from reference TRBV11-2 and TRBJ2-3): EAGVAQSPRYKIIEKRQSVAFWCNPISGHATLYWYQQILGQGPKLLIQFQNNGVVDDSQLPKDRFSAERLKGVDSTLKIQPAKLEDSAVYLCASSLVGTGLSDTQYFGPGTRLTVL.

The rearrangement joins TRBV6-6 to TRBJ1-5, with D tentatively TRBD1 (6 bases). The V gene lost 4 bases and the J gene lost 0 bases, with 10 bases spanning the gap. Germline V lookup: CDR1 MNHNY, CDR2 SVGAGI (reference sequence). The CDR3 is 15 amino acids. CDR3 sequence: CASSSGQYSNQPQHF. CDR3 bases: TGTGCCAGCAGTTCCGGACAGTATAGCAATCAGCCCCAGCATTTT.

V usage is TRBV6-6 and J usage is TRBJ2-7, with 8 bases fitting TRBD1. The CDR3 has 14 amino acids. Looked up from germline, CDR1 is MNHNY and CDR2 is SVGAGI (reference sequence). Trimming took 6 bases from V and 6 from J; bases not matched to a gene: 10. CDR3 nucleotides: TGTGCCAGCAGCTCCGGCGACAGGGGTCGCGAGCAGTACTTC. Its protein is CASSSGDRGREQYF.

This chain's CDR3 is CASSLGSSGSWNTGELFF. In DNA form, the CDR3 reads TGCGCCAGCAGCTTGGGTAGTAGCGGGAGTTGGAACACCGGGGAGCTGTTTTTT. The chain recombines TRBV5-1 with TRBJ2-2; TRBD2 matches at 9 bases. Per the germline V gene, CDR1 is SGHRS and CDR2 is YFSETQ. The junction had 7 bases not matched to a gene; V was cut back by 0 bases and J by 1 base. The CDR3 extends over 18 amino acids.

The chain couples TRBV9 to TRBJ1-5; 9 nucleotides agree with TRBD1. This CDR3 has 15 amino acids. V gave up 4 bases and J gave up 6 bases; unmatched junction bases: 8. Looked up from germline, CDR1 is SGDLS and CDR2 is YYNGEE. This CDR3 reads CASSTGQGISQPQHF. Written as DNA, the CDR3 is TGTGCCAGCAGCACCGGACAGGGGATAAGTCAGCCCCAGCATTTT.

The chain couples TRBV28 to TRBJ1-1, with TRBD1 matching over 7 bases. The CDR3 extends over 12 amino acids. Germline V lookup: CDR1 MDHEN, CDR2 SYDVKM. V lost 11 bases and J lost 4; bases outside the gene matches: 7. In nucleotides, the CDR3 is TGTGCCGGCGCAGGGGGGCGCACTGAAGCTTTCTTT. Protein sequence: CAGAGGRTEAFF.

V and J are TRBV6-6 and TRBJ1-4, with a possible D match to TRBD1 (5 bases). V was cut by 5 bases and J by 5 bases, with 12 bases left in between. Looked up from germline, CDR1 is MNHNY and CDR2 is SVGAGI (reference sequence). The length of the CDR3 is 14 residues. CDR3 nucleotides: TGTGCCAGCAGTCAGCGCCGGGGGAATGAAAAACTGTTTTTT. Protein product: CASSQRRGNEKLFF.

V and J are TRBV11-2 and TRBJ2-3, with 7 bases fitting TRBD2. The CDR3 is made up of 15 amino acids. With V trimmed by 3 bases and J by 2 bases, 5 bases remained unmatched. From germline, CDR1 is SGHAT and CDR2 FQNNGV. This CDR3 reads CASSLRLAATDTQYF. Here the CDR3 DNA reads TGTGCCAGCAGCTTGAGGCTAGCGGCCACAGATACGCAGTATTTT.

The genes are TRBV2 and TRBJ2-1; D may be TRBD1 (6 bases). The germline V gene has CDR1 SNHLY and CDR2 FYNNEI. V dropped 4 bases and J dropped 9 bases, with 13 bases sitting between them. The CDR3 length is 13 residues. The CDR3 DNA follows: TGTGCCAGCAGTGTAGCAGGGGCTGGTGAGCAGTTCTTC. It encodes CASSVAGAGEQFF.

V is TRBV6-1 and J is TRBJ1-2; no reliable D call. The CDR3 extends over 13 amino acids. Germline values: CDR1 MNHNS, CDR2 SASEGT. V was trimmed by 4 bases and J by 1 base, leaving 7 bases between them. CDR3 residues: CASSAEGNYGYTF. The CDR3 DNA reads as TGTGCCAGCAGTGCTGAGGGTAACTATGGCTACACCTTC.

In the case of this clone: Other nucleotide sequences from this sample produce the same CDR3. The CDR3 DNA follows: TGCAGCGTTGCAGGACTAGCGGGATCCACCGGGGAGCTGTTTTTT. It encodes CSVAGLAGSTGELFF. This chain joins TRBV29-1 and TRBJ2-2; 12 nucleotides align to TRBD2. The germline V gene has CDR1 SQVTM and CDR2 ANQGSEA. J gave up 4 bases and V 4 bases, and 4 bases lay outside the gene matches. The CDR3 loop spans 15 amino acids.

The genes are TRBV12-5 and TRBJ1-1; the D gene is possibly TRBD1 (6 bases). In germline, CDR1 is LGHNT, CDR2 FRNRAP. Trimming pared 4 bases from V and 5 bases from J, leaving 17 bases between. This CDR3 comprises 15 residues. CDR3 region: CASGSGWGAETEAFF. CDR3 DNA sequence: TGTGCTAGTGGTTCAGGGTGGGGGGCAGAGACTGAAGCTTTCTTT. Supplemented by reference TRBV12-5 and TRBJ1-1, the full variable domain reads DARVTQTPRHKVTEMGQEVTMRCQPILGHNTVFWYRQTMMQGLELLAYFRNRAPLDDSGMPKDRFSAEMPDATLATLKIQPSEPRDSAVYFCASGSGWGAETEAFFGQGTRLTVV.

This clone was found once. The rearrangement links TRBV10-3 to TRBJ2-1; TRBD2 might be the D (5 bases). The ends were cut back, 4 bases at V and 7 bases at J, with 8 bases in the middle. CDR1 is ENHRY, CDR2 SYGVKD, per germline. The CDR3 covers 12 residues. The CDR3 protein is CAISVGINEQFF. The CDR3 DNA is TGTGCCATCAGTGTCGGGATAAATGAGCAGTTCTTC.

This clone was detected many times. In DNA, the CDR3 is TGTGCCAGCAGTGCAGAAGCTAACTATGGCTACACCTTC. Translation: CASSAEANYGYTF. V and J are TRBV2 and TRBJ1-2; no clear D. The V and J ends lost 4 bases and 0 bases respectively, with 6 bases between them. This CDR3 spans 13 amino acids. Germline V gene data show CDR1 as SNHLY and CDR2 as FYNNEI.

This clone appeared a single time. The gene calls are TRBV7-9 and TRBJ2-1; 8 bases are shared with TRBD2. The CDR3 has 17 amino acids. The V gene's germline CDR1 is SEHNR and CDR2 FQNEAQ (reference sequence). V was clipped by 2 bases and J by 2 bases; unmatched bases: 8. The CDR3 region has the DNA TGTGCCAGCAGCTTATCCACGCGTAGCGGGACCTACAATGAGCAGTTCTTC. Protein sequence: CASSLSTRSGTYNEQFF.

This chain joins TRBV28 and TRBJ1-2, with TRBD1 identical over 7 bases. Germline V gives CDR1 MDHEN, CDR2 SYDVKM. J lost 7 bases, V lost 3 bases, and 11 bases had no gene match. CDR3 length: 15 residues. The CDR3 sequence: CASSFGGGRRVGYTF. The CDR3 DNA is TGTGCCAGCAGTTTCGGAGGGGGCAGGAGGGTTGGCTACACCTTC.

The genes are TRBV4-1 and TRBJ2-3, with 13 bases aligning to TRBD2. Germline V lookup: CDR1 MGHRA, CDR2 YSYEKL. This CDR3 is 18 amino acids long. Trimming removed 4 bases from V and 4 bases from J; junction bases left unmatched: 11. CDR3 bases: TGCGCCAGCAGCCCAGGACTAGCGGGAGTCCTAACAGCAGATACGCAGTATTTT. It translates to CASSPGLAGVLTADTQYF.